The present entry profiles one T cell receptor beta chain with its context. Its antigen is not identified. The V and J ends lost 1 base and 1 base respectively, with 18 bases between them. The CDR3 is made up of 18 amino acids. Germline V gene sequence: CDR1 SGHTA, CDR2 FQGTGA. The PCR employed 60 Vbeta primers together with 13 Jbeta primers. Original methodology: Later work found around 72 million unique TCR beta chains, with approximately 12 million shared. Using immunoSEQ multiplex PCR, the repertoire was profiled, and TCRdb retains in-frame clones only, with some absent. V and J calls and clone size are copied from that table; D and trimming were computed from the DNA. In all, the sample yields about 130,000 clones. The data are from a study of cytomegalovirus exposure and HLA in healthy donors. Overall study results and limits: Later on, an analysis found that several of the most significant clusters appeared to be linked to common viral pathogens, which included parvovirus B19. In vitro work confirmed that a few CMV-associated chains recognize CMV antigens.

Each of the donors was a healthy bone marrow donor. Input material: PBMCs. The rearrangement links TRBV7-3 to TRBJ2-3, with a weak D call TRBD2 (6 bases). The receptor's source is a man younger than 30 in good health and CMV-seronegative. Here the CDR3 reads CASSLRASAKARTDTQYF. CDR3 nucleotides: TGTGCCAGCAGCTTAAGGGCTAGCGCAAAGGCACGCACAGATACGCAGTATTTT.